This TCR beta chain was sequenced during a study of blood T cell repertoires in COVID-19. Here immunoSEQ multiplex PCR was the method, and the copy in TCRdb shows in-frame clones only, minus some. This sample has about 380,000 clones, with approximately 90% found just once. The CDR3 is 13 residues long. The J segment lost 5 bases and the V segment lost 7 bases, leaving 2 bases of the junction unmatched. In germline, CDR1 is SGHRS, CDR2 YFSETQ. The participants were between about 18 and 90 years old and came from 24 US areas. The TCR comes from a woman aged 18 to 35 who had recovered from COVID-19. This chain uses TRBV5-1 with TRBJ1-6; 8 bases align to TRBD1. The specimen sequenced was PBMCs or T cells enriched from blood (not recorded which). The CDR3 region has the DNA TGCGCCAGCCGGACAGGGAATAATTCACCCCTCCACTTT. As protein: CASRTGNNSPLHF. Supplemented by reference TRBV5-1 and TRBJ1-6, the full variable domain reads KAGVTQTPRYLIKTRGQQVTLSCSPISGHRSVSWYQQTPGQGLQFLFEYFSETQRNKGNFPGRFSGRQFSNSRSEMNVSTLELGDSALYLCASRTGNNSPLHFGNGTRLTVT.